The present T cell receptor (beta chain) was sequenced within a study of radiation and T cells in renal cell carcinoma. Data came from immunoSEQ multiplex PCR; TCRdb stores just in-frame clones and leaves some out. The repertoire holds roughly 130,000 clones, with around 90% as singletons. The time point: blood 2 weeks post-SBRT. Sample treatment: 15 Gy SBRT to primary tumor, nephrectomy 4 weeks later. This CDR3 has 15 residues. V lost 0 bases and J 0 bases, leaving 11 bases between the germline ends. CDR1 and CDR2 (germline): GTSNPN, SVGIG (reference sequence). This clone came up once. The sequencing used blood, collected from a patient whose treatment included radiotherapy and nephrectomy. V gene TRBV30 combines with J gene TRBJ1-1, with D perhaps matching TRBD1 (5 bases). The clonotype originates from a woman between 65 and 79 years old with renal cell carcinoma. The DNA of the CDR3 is TGTGCCTGGAGTGTACGGGGCAGAATGAACACTGAAGCTTTCTTT. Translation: CAWSVRGRMNTEAFF.